Listed below are T cell receptor beta chains from one sample, sequenced in a study of cytomegalovirus exposure and HLA in healthy donors. Using immunoSEQ multiplex PCR, the repertoire was profiled, and TCRdb retains in-frame clones only, with some absent. Its table records 200,000 or so clones. The sequencing sample was made of PBMCs. The origin of the receptors is a boy aged 5-17 years in good health and CMV-seronegative. Each CDR3 is given with its conserved first and last residue. The order of the fields is CDR3 protein, CDR3 DNA, J gene, V gene, D gene. The D gene is left open where the match is weak.

CASSGGEWTEAFF	TGCGCCAGCAGCGGAGGTGAGTGGACTGAAGCTTTCTTT	TRBJ1-1	TRBV5-1	NA
CAIRRDLNTEAFF	TGTGCCATCAGGCGGGATTTGAACACTGAAGCTTTCTTT	TRBJ1-1	TRBV10-3	NA
CASSVASGGMQGKETQYF	TGTGCCAGCAGCGTAGCTAGCGGGGGGATGCAGGGTAAAGAGACCCAGTACTTC	TRBJ2-5	TRBV9	TRBD2
CATSSTGDRVGYEQYF	TGTGCCACCAGCTCCACAGGGGACAGGGTGGGCTACGAGCAGTACTTC	TRBJ2-7	TRBV15	TRBD1
CASSQEGRAAYNYGYTF	TGCGCCAGCAGCCAAGAAGGCAGGGCGGCTTATAACTATGGCTACACCTTC	TRBJ1-2	TRBV4-3	NA
CASSFRPGGNTIYF	TGTGCCAGCAGTTTTAGGCCAGGGGGAAACACCATATATTTT	TRBJ1-3	TRBV28	NA
CASMASGGASSGELFF	TGTGCCAGTATGGCTAGCGGGGGGGCATCGTCCGGGGAGCTGTTTTTT	TRBJ2-2	TRBV19	TRBD2
CAWSRQGGSPLHF	TGTGCCTGGAGTAGACAGGGAGGTTCACCCCTCCACTTT	TRBJ1-6	TRBV30	TRBD1
CASSQDSGVYYGYTF	TGTGCCAGCAGCCAAGATAGCGGGGTCTACTATGGCTACACCTTC	TRBJ1-2	TRBV4-2	NA
CASSLASGDTDTQYF	TGTGCCAGCAGCTTAGCCAGCGGGGACACAGATACGCAGTATTTT	TRBJ2-3	TRBV7-9	TRBD2
CASSLAGGAGGELFF	TGTGCCAGCAGTTTAGCGGGGGGGGCCGGCGGGGAGCTGTTTTTT	TRBJ2-2	TRBV6-9	TRBD2
CASSLTGGNSPLHF	TGTGCCAGCAGCTTAACGGGCGGGAATTCACCCCTCCACTTT	TRBJ1-6	TRBV11-2	NA
CAWSSGTGGSSYNSPLHF	TGTGCCTGGAGTTCGGGGACAGGCGGTAGCTCCTATAATTCACCCCTCCACTTT	TRBJ1-6	TRBV30	TRBD1
CASSWRGGDLVQPQHF	TGTGCCAGCAGCTGGAGGGGGGGCGATTTGGTTCAGCCCCAGCATTTT	TRBJ1-5	TRBV5-6	NA
CASSSTGLVGYTF	TGTGCCAGCAGCTCCACAGGGTTGGTAGGCTACACCTTC	TRBJ1-2	TRBV7-2	NA
CASSFRDKFYGYTF	TGTGCCAGCAGTTTCCGAGACAAATTCTATGGCTACACCTTC	TRBJ1-2	TRBV28	NA
CAISEPLSESSYEQYF	TGTGCCATCAGTGAGCCACTAAGCGAGAGCTCCTACGAGCAGTACTTC	TRBJ2-7	TRBV10-3	NA
CASSQGGQGSSYEQYF	TGCGCCAGCAGCCAGGGGGGACAGGGGAGTTCCTACGAGCAGTACTTC	TRBJ2-7	TRBV4-1	TRBD1
CASSQGDYGYTF	TGTGCCAGCTCACAGGGGGACTATGGCTACACCTTC	TRBJ1-2	TRBV28	TRBD1
CAWKARDRGSGNEQFF	TGTGCCTGGAAGGCCCGGGACAGAGGTTCGGGAAATGAGCAGTTCTTC	TRBJ2-1	TRBV30	TRBD1
CASSVEGTGANVLTF	TGTGCCAGCAGCGTAGAGGGGACTGGGGCCAACGTCCTGACTTTC	TRBJ2-6	TRBV9	NA
CASIPRGENEAFF	TGTGCCAGCATCCCCCGCGGGGAAAATGAAGCTTTCTTT	TRBJ1-1	TRBV6-6	NA
CASSYGSGETQYF	TGTGCCAGCAGCTATGGGAGCGGGGAGACCCAGTACTTC	TRBJ2-5	TRBV7-3	NA
CASSLQTGDQPQHF	TGTGCCAGCAGCCTCCAGACAGGCGATCAGCCCCAGCATTTT	TRBJ1-5	TRBV7-2	NA
CASSQQGARYEQYF	TGTGCCAGCAGTCAACAGGGGGCGCGGTACGAGCAGTACTTC	TRBJ2-7	TRBV25-1	TRBD1
CASRVQNSNYGYTF	TGTGCCAGCAGGGTACAGAACTCTAACTATGGCTACACCTTC	TRBJ1-2	TRBV13	NA
CASQTTVSPLHF	TGTGCCAGCCAAACAACAGTTTCACCCCTCCACTTT	TRBJ1-6	TRBV6-1	NA
CASSPRDRDNEQFF	TGTGCCAGCAGCCCCCGGGACAGGGACAATGAGCAGTTCTTC	TRBJ2-1	TRBV7-2	TRBD1
CASGGGVADTQYF	TGTGCCAGCGGAGGGGGCGTCGCAGATACGCAGTATTTT	TRBJ2-3	TRBV9	NA